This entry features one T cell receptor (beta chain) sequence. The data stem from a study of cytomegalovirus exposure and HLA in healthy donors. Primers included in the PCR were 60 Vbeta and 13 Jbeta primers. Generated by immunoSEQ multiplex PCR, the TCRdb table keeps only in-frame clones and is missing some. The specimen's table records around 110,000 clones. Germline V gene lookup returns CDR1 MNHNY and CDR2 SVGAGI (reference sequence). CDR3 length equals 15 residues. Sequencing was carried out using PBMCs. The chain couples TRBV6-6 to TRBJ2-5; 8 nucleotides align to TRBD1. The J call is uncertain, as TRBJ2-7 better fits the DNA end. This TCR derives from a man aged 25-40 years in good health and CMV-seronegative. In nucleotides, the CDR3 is TGTGCCAGCAGTTACCCCGGACAGGGCGCCTACGAGCAGTACTTC. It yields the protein CASSYPGQGAYEQYF.